Here is one TCR beta chain with its context. These data belong to a study of CD8+ T cells in alopecia areata. Extracted RNA was reverse transcribed into cDNA, the sequencing template. Libraries were prepared by immunoSEQ multiplex PCR; TCRdb keeps only in-frame clonotypes and omits some of them. The sample includes roughly 120,000 clones, 58% of them seen just once. This sample's treatment: oral pan-JAK inhibitor, 5-10 mg twice daily. Sequenced here: CD8+ T cells sorted from blood, sampled at week 4, from a patient treated with tofacitinib. The sequence came from a human donor with alopecia areata.

For the CDR3, the DNA is TGTGCCAGCAAGCTCAATGGCTACACCTTC. This sequence encodes CASKLNGYTF. The V gene is TRBV25-1, the J gene TRBJ1-2; D is unclear. The V and J ends lost 7 bases and 6 bases respectively, with 6 bases between them. Germline V gene data show CDR1 as MGHDK and CDR2 as SYGVNS. The CDR3 is 10 amino acids.